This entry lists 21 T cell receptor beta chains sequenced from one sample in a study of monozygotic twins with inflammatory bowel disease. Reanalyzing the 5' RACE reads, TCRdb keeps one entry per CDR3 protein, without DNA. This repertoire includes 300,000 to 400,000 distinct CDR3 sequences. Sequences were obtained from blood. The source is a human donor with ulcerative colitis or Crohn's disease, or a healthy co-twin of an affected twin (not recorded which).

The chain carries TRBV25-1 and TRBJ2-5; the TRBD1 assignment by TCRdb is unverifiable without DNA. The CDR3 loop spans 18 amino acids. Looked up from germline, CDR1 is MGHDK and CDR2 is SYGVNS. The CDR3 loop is CASSEFLGTGGKQETQYF.

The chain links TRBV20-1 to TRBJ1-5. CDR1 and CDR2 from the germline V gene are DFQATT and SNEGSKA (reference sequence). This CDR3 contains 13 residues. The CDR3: CSALHRNDQPQHF.

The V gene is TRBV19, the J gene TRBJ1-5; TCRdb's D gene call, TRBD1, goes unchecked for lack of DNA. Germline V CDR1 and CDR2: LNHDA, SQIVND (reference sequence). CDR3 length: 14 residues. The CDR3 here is CASTALYSNQPQHF.

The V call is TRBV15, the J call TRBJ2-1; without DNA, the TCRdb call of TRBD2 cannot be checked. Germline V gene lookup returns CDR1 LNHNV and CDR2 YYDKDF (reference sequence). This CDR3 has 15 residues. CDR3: CATSRLSSGTSEQFF.

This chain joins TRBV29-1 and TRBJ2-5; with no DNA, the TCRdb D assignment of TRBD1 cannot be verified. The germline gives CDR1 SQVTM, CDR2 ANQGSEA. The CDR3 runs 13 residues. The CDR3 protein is CSVGGLGGETQYF.

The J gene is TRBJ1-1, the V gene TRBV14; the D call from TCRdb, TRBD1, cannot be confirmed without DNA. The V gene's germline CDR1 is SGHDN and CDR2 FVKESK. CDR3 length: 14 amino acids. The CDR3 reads CASSPPSAWVEAFF.

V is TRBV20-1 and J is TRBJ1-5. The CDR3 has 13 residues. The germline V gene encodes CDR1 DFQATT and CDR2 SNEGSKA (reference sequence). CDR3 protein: CSASMSWREPQHF.

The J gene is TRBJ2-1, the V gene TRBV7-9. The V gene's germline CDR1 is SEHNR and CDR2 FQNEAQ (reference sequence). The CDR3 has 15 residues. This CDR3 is CASSLGTSYSNEQFF.

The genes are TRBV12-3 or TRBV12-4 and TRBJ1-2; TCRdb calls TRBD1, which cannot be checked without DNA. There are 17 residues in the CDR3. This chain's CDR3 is CASSSTLDRGGHYGYTF.

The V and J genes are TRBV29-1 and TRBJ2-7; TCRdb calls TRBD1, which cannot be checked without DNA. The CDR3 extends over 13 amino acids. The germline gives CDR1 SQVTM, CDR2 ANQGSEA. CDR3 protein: CSVTITQGLRQYF.

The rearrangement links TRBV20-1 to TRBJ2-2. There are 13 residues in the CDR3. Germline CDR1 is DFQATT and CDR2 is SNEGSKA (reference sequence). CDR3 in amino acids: CSARDGVSGELFF.

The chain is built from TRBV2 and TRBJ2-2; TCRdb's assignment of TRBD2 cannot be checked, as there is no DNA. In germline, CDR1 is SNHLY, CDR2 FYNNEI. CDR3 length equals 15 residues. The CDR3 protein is CASSEEAVNTGELFF.

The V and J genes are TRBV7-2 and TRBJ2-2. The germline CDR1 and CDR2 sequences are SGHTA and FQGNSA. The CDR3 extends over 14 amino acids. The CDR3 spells CASSRDRNTGELFF.

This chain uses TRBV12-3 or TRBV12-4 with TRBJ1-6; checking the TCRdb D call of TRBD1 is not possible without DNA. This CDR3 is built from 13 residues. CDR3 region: CASRGQGYSPLHF.

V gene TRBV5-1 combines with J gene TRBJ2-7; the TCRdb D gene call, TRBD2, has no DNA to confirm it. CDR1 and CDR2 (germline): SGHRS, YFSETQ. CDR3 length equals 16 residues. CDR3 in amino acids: CASSSGGLAGIYEQYF.

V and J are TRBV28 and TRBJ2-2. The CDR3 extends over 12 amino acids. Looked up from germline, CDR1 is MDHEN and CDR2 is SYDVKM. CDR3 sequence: CASITSTGELFF.

The CDR3 loop is CATSRDSGNYNEQFF. This rearrangement joins TRBV15 to TRBJ2-1. The CDR3 extends over 15 amino acids. CDR1 and CDR2 from the germline V gene are LNHNV and YYDKDF (reference sequence). The complete variable domain, with remaining parts taken from reference TRBV15 and TRBJ2-1, reads DAMVIQNPRYQVTQFGKPVTLSCSQTLNHNVMYWYQQKSSQAPKLLFHYYDKDFNNEADTPDNFQSRRPNTSFCFLDIRSPGLGDTAMYLCATSRDSGNYNEQFFGPGTRLTVL.

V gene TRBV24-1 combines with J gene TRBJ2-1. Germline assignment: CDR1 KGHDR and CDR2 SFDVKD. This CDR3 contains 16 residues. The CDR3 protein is CATSDPDASSYNEQFF.

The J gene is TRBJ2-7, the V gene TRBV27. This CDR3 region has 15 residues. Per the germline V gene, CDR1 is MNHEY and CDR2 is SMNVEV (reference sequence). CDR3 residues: CASSLSLDGPYEQYF.

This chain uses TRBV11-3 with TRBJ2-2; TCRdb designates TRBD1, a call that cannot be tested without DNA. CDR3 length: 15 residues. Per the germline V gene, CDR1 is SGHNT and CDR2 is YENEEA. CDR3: CASSPLTGGTGELFF.

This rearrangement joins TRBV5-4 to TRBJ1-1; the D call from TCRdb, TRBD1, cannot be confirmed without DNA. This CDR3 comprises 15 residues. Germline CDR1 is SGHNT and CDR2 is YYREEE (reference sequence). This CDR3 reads CASSLGQNVNTEAFF.